This TCR beta chain was sequenced during a study of spatial heterogeneity in lung cancer. Study-wide background: Alpha-chain sequences were consistently detected in smaller numbers than beta-chain sequences. Study results and caveats: Ubiquitous expanded tumor TCRs surfaced in blood more at resection than they did at follow-up.

Time point here: sample taken at primary tumor resection. No cells were sorted before sequencing. The whole RNA sequenced was extracted from tumor, nontumor lung or frozen PBMC. The donors, around 72 patients with untreated early-stage non-small cell lung cancer, provided the samples. Every TCR cDNA molecule bore its own unique molecular identifier. TCRdb itself ran the 5' RACE reads through MiXCR, one entry per CDR3 protein. The sample carries about 38,000 distinct CDR3 sequences, around 5% recorded once. Trimming took 4 bases from V and 2 from J; bases not matched to a gene: 7. Germline values: CDR1 MNHNS, CDR2 SASEGT. The length of the CDR3 is 17 residues. This clonotype was found many times. Its antigen is unknown.

Sequenced material: PBMCs, taken at surgery. This chain uses TRBV6-1 with TRBJ2-3; TRBD2 aligns across 12 bases. This sequence originates from a female donor with early-stage non-small cell lung cancer. The CDR3 region has the DNA TGTGCCAGCAGTGGATTTACTAGCGGGGGGTACACAGATACGCAGTATTTT. This codes for CASSGFTSGGYTDTQYF.